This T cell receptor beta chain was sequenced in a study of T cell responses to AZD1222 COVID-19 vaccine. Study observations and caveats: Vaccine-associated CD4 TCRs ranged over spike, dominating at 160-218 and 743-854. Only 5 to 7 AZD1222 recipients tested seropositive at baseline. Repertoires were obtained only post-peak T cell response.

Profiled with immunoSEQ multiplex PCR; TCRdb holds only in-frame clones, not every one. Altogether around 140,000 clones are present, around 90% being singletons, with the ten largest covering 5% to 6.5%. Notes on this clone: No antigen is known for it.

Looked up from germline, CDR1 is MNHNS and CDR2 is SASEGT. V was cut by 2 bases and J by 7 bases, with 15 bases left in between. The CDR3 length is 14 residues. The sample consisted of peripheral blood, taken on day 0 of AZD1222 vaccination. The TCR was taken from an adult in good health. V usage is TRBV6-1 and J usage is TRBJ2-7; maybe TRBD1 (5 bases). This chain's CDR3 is CASSERTRDREQYF. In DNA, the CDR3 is TGTGCCAGCAGTGAAAGGACCAGGGATCGGGAGCAGTACTTC.